This is a list of T cell receptor beta chains from one sample in a study of glioma-infiltrating T cells after dendritic cell vaccination. Sequencing used immunoSEQ multiplex PCR; TCRdb keeps in-frame clones, though not all of them. The sample lists 110,000 or so clones, 90% occurring once. The sequenced sample was blood, obtained after dendritic cell vaccination. All receptors derive from a human donor with glioblastoma. Both conserved end residues are trimmed from each CDR3. Some rows have no size entry. The others give once, few or many, or a class for an expanded clone.

cdr3_length j_call v_call clone_size cdr3_aa
14 TRBJ2-7 TRBV6-1 - ASSGQTGGIVYEQY
13 TRBJ2-7 TRBV30 - AWSVGLAGGNEQY
13 TRBJ1-1 TRBV18 - ASSTAGTANTEAF
13 TRBJ1-3 TRBV12-5 - ASAATGGYGNTIY
13 TRBJ2-1 TRBV5-1 - ASSLGGTGGNEQF
14 TRBJ2-1 TRBV19 - ASSMRTSGNYNEQF
13 TRBJ2-1 TRBV5-6 - ASTPTGTGLYEQF
13 TRBJ1-1 TRBV2 - ASSELRTLNTEAF
14 TRBJ2-3 TRBV11-3 - ASSLDLAGSTDTQY
13 TRBJ2-1 TRBV11-3 - ASSKRLLSHNEQF
11 TRBJ2-1 TRBV6-1 - ASSAQGFNEQF
14 TRBJ1-5 TRBV5-1 - ASSLGDTPFTQPQH
12 TRBJ1-5 TRBV4-2 few ASSQDWGAQPQH
15 TRBJ2-7 TRBV13 - ASSPSETSGGIEEQY
11 TRBJ2-7 TRBV19 - ASSQGAPYEQY
14 TRBJ2-2 TRBV7-2 once ASSSTRLAATGELF
12 TRBJ2-7 TRBV27 - ASSSLAGLYEQY
15 TRBJ2-7 TRBV9 - ASSPMTSGGSFDEQY
14 TRBJ1-1 TRBV5-1 - ASSSQGAAGITEAF
12 TRBJ2-7 TRBV30 - AWSVGGTGNEQY
13 TRBJ2-2 TRBV4-1 once ASSRGLVNTGELF
13 TRBJ1-1 TRBV18 once ASSPPSRGDTEAF
12 TRBJ2-3 TRBV6-1 - ASRRGGGTDTQY
12 TRBJ2-1 TRBV27 - ASKTAGENIEQF
11 TRBJ2-6 TRBV30 - AWSSSGANVLT
12 TRBJ2-3 TRBV6-4 - ASSRTGGTDTQY
12 TRBJ2-6 TRBV27 - ASSLGAGANVLT
11 TRBJ1-2 TRBV28 - ASSSTQSYGYT
11 TRBJ1-1 TRBV2 - ASSQGGDTEAF
16 TRBJ1-5 TRBV6-1 - ASSEAEYGDIYNQPQH
16 TRBJ1-2 TRBV11-3 - ASSLVGGASPGRYGYT
11 TRBJ2-3 TRBV7-3 - ASSPQPGDTQY